This is a list of T cell receptor beta chains from one sample in a study of beta chain features in type 1 diabetes. The data were produced by immunoSEQ multiplex PCR, yet TCRdb's version contains in-frame clones alone and is incomplete. The sample records around 160,000 clones, nearly 50% being singletons. Sequenced: Tregs from blood. The receptors stem from a man in his late teens or twenties in good health. The CDR3 runs from the conserved cysteine through the conserved F or W. The D gene is left open where the match is weak. Where a row states a size, it is once, few, many or the class of an expanded clone; other rows omit it.

j_gene,d_gene,abundance,v_gene,CDR3aa,CDR3nt
TRBJ2-1,TRBD1,-,TRBV27,CASSDRGLAVEQFF,TGTGCCAGCAGCGACAGGGGATTAGCGGTCGAGCAGTTCTTC
TRBJ1-4,-,-,TRBV27,CASSLLVSGVPSRKLFF,TGTGCCAGCAGTTTATTGGTTTCGGGAGTACCATCGCGAAAACTGTTTTTT
TRBJ1-2,-,few,TRBV2,CASREDVPTYGYTF,TGTGCCAGCAGGGAGGACGTACCCACCTATGGCTACACCTTC
TRBJ1-1,-,-,TRBV15,CATSRGQLNTEAFF,TGTGCCACCAGCAGGGGACAATTGAACACTGAAGCTTTCTTT
TRBJ2-5,TRBD2,-,TRBV27,CASSYGVAGGRGETQYF,TGTGCCAGCAGTTACGGTGTCGCGGGGGGGCGCGGAGAGACCCAGTACTTC
TRBJ2-7,TRBD1,-,TRBV6-1,CASTHLGQAYEQYF,TGTGCCAGCACTCACCTGGGACAGGCCTACGAGCAGTACTTC
TRBJ2-1,-,-,TRBV4-1,CASSQGVGAVIREQFF,TGCGCCAGCAGCCAAGGGGTGGGAGCGGTCATACGAGAGCAGTTCTTC
TRBJ1-4,TRBD1,few,TRBV27,CASRKTGRDEKLFF,TGTGCCAGCCGCAAGACAGGGCGGGATGAAAAACTGTTTTTT
TRBJ2-7,TRBD2,once,TRBV5-6,CASSPRAGTSYEQYF,TGTGCCAGCAGCCCCCGAGCCGGGACTAGCTACGAGCAGTACTTC
TRBJ2-1,-,-,TRBV12-5,CASGWREGNEQFF,TGTGCTAGTGGTTGGAGGGAAGGCAATGAGCAGTTCTTC
TRBJ2-7,-,-,TRBV20-1,CSPAAGYEQYF,TGCAGCCCGGCGGCGGGATACGAGCAGTACTTC
TRBJ2-5,-,few,TRBV5-1,CASSFRRQETQYF,TGCGCCAGCAGCTTTAGGAGGCAAGAGACCCAGTACTTC
TRBJ1-2,TRBD1,-,TRBV6-4,CASSPGTGAGYTF,TGTGCCAGCAGCCCCGGGACAGGGGCTGGCTACACCTTC
TRBJ2-1,-,-,TRBV4-3,CASSQAVGSSYNEQFF,TGCGCCAGCAGCCAGGCGGTGGGGAGCTCCTACAATGAGCAGTTCTTC
TRBJ2-7,-,-,TRBV28,CASSPPASRSYEQYF,TGTGCCAGCAGTCCCCCGGCTAGCCGATCCTACGAGCAGTACTTC
TRBJ2-1,-,-,TRBV19,CASQGKGSYNEQFF,TGTGCCAGTCAGGGGAAGGGGTCCTACAATGAGCAGTTCTTC
TRBJ2-6,TRBD2,-,TRBV28,CASSLGLAGAGGANVLTF,TGTGCCAGCAGTTTGGGACTAGCGGGAGCAGGTGGGGCCAACGTCCTGACTTTC
TRBJ2-2,TRBD2,few,TRBV5-4,CASSRFSGSGTGELFF,TGTGCCAGCAGCAGATTTAGCGGGAGTGGCACCGGGGAGCTGTTTTTT
TRBJ2-6,-,few,TRBV18,CAGGTGANVLTF,TGTGCCGGAGGGACTGGGGCCAACGTCCTGACTTTC
TRBJ2-7,TRBD1,-,TRBV11-1,CASSSPPGQEQYF,TGTGCCAGCAGCTCCCCACCGGGACAGGAGCAGTACTTC
TRBJ1-1,-,-,TRBV28,CASSLRRENTEAFF,TGTGCCAGCAGTTTGCGGCGGGAGAACACTGAAGCTTTCTTT
TRBJ2-1,-,-,TRBV28,CASSLSLVVIF,TGTGCCAGCAGTTTATCTCTCGTAGTGATCTTC
TRBJ1-2,-,few,TRBV4-3,CASSHSLAEASGGYTF,TGCGCCAGCAGCCACTCTTTAGCTGAGGCGTCAGGGGGCTACACCTTC
TRBJ2-5,-,-,TRBV7-9,CASSQLGAPETQYF,TGTGCCAGCAGTCAGTTGGGGGCCCCCGAGACCCAGTACTTC
TRBJ2-7,-,few,TRBV10-3,CAIKSEVRLTYEQYF,TGTGCCATCAAATCTGAGGTCCGTTTAACCTACGAGCAGTACTTC
TRBJ1-1,-,-,TRBV11-2,CASSFGGNTEAFF,TGTGCCAGCAGCTTCGGTGGGAACACTGAAGCTTTCTTT
TRBJ2-7,-,few,TRBV7-3,CASSLIEGYEQYF,TGTGCCAGCAGCTTAATTGAGGGTTACGAGCAGTACTTC
TRBJ2-1,TRBD2,few,TRBV28,CASSRLGLAGSYNEQFF,TGTGCCAGCAGCCGACTAGGACTAGCGGGTTCCTACAATGAGCAGTTCTTC
TRBJ2-1,TRBD2,-,TRBV7-9,CASSSELAGGKNEQFF,TGTGCCAGCAGCTCAGAACTAGCGGGGGGGAAAAATGAGCAGTTCTTC
TRBJ1-1,-,-,TRBV11-3,CASSLGDTSLLNTEAFF,TGTGCCAGCAGCTTAGGGGACACAAGCCTACTGAACACTGAAGCTTTCTTT
TRBJ1-1,-,-,TRBV1,CTSSQEETGTAGTEAFF,TGCACCAGCAGCCAAGAAGAAACGGGGACAGCCGGGACTGAAGCTTTCTTT
TRBJ2-1,TRBD1,-,TRBV18,CASSRTGTGKINEQFF,TGTGCCAGCTCTCGAACCGGGACAGGGAAAATCAATGAGCAGTTCTTC
TRBJ2-5,-,-,TRBV19,CASSNQGTEWETQYF,TGTGCCAGTAGTAATCAGGGTACGGAGTGGGAGACCCAGTACTTC
TRBJ1-1,-,few,TRBV5-1,CASSPVGGLAFF,TGCGCCAGCAGCCCCGTCGGGGGGCTGGCTTTCTTT
TRBJ2-7,TRBD2,once,TRBV10-3,CAISESGGSGRADEQYF,TGTGCCATCAGTGAGTCAGGGGGTAGCGGGAGGGCCGACGAGCAGTACTTC
TRBJ1-2,-,-,TRBV7-2,CASSLPFGEGGYTF,TGTGCCAGCAGCTTACCCTTCGGGGAGGGTGGCTACACCTTC
TRBJ1-2,TRBD1,-,TRBV25-1,CASSESETGLYGYTF,TGTGCCAGCAGTGAATCTGAGACAGGGCTCTATGGCTACACCTTC
TRBJ2-1,TRBD2,-,TRBV7-2,CASSLGAWGLAGDEQFF,TGTGCCAGCAGCTTAGGCGCTTGGGGACTAGCGGGGGATGAGCAGTTCTTC
TRBJ2-7,TRBD2,once,TRBV4-1,CASSQGRSGGEQYF,TGCGCCAGCAGCCAAGGGCGGAGCGGGGGGGAGCAGTACTTC
TRBJ2-3,-,-,TRBV6-6,CASSYVIGSGTDTQYF,TGTGCCAGCAGTTACGTAATCGGGTCGGGCACAGATACGCAGTATTTT
TRBJ2-1,-,-,TRBV4-3,CASSQDLDGLGLYNEQFF,TGCGCCAGCAGCCAAGATCTCGACGGCCTAGGCCTCTACAATGAGCAGTTCTTC
TRBJ1-2,TRBD1,-,TRBV6-6,CASSNLRDRGPRGYTF,TGTGCCAGCAGTAACCTTCGGGACAGGGGGCCCCGGGGCTACACCTTC
TRBJ2-7,TRBD2,few,TRBV29-1,CSVEVVLGLAAHEQYF,TGCAGCGTTGAAGTGGTTTTGGGACTAGCGGCCCACGAGCAGTACTTC
TRBJ2-5,TRBD2,-,TRBV7-2,CASSSSGSGRQETQYF,TGTGCCAGCAGCAGTTCGGGTAGCGGGAGACAAGAGACCCAGTACTTC
TRBJ2-7,-,-,TRBV28,CASSYRQSYEQYF,TGTGCCAGCAGTTATCGACAATCCTACGAGCAGTACTTC